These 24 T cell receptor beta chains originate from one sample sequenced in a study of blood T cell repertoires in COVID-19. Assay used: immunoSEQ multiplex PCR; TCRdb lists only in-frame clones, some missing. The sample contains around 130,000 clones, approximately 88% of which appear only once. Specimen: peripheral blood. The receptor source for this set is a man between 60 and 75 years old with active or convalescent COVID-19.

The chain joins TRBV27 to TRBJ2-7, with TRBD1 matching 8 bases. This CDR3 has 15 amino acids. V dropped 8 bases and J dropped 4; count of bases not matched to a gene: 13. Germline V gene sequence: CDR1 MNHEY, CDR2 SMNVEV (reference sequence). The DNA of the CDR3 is TGTGCCAGCCTAAAGCCGACAGGGGCAGGATACGAGCAGTACTTC. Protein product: CASLKPTGAGYEQYF.

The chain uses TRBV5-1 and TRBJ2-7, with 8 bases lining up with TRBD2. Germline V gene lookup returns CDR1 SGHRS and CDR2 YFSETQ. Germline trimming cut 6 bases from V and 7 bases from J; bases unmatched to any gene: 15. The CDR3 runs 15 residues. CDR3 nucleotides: TGCGCCAGCACCCCCACCCCGGGAGGGCCGGGGGAGCAGTACTTC. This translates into CASTPTPGGPGEQYF.

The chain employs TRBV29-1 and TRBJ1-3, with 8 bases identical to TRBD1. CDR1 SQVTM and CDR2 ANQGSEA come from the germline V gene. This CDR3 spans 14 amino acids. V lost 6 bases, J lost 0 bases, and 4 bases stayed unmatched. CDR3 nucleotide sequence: TGCAGCGTGGACAGGGACTTCTCTGGAAACACCATATATTTT. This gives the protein CSVDRDFSGNTIYF.

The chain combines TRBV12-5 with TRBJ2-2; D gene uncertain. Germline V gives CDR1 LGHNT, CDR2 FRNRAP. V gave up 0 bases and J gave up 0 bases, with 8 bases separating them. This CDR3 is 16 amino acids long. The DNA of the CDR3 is TGTGCTAGTGGTTTGGTACCAGGTACGAACACCGGGGAGCTGTTTTTT. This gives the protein CASGLVPGTNTGELFF.

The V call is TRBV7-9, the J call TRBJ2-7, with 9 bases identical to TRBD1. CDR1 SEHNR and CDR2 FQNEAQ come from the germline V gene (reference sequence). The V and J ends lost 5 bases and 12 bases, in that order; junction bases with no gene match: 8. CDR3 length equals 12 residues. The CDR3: CASSPGDRVMYF. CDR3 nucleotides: TGTGCCAGCAGCCCCGGGGACAGGGTTATGTACTTC.

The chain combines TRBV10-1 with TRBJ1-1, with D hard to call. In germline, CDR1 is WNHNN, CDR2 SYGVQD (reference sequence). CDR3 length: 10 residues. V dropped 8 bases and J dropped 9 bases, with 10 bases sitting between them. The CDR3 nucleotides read TGCGCCAGCTTGGCCCTTAAAGCTTTCTTT. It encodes CASLALKAFF.

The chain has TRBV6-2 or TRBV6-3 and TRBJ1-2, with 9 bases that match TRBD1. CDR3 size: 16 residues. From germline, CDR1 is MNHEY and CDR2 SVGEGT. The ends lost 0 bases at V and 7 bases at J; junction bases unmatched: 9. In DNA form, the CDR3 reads TGTGCCAGCAGTTACTCGTCGGGACAGGGAGTAGCTGGCTACACCTTC. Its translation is CASSYSSGQGVAGYTF.

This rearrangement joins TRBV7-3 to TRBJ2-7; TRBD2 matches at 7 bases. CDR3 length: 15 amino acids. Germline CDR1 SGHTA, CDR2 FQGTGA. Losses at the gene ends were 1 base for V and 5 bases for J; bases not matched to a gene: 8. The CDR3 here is CASSLSGGSYDEQYF. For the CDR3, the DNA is TGTGCCAGCAGCTTAAGTGGCGGGAGTTACGACGAGCAGTACTTC. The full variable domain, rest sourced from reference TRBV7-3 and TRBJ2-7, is GAGVSQTPSNKVTEKGKYVELRCDPISGHTALYWYRQSLGQGPEFLIYFQGTGAADDSGLPNDRFFAVRPEGSVSTLKIQRTERGDSAVYLCASSLSGGSYDEQYFGPGTRLTVT.

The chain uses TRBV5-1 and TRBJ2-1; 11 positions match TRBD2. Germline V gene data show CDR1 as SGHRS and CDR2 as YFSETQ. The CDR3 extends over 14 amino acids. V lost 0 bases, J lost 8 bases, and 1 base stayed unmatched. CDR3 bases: TGCGCCAGCAGCTTGGCACTAGCGGGAGATGAGCAGTTCTTC. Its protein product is CASSLALAGDEQFF.

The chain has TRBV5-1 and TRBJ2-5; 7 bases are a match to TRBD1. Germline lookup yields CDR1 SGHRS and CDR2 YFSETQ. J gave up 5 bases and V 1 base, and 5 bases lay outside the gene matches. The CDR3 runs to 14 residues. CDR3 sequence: CASSLRGQTETQYF. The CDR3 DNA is TGCGCCAGCAGCTTGAGGGGACAGACGGAGACCCAGTACTTC. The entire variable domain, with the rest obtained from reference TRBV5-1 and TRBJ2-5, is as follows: KAGVTQTPRYLIKTRGQQVTLSCSPISGHRSVSWYQQTPGQGLQFLFEYFSETQRNKGNFPGRFSGRQFSNSRSEMNVSTLELGDSALYLCASSLRGQTETQYFGPGTRLLVL.

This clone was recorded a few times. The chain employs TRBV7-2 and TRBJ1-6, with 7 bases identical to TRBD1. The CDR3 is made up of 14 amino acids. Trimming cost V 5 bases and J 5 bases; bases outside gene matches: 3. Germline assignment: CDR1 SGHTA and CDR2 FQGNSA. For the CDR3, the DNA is TGTGCCAGCAGCGTGGGACAGCATAATTCACCCCTCCACTTT. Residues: CASSVGQHNSPLHF.

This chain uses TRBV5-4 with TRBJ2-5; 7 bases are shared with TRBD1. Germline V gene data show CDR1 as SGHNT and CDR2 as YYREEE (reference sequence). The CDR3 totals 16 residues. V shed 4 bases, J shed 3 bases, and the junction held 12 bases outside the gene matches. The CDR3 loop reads CASSNPPRTGKETQYF. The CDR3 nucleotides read TGTGCCAGCAGCAATCCGCCCAGGACAGGAAAAGAGACCCAGTACTTC.

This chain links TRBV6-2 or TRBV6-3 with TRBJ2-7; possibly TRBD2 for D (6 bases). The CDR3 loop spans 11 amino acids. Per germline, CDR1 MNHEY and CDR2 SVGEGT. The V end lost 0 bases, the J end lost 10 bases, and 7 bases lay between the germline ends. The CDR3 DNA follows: TGTGCCAGCAGTTACTCGGGACTTCAGTACTTC. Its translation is CASSYSGLQYF.

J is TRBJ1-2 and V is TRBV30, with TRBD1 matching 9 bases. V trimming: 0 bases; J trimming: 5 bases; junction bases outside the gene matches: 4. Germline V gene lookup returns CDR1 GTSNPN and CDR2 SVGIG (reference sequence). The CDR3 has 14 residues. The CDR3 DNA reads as TGTGCCTGGAGTGTCCAGGGACAGGGATATGGCTACACCTTC. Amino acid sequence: CAWSVQGQGYGYTF.

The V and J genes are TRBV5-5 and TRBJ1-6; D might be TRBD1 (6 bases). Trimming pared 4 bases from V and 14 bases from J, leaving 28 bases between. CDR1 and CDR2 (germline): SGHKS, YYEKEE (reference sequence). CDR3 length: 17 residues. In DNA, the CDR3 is TGTGCCAGCAGCCAGATATCAACAGGGCCCGCAGCGGGATCCCTCCACTTT. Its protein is CASSQISTGPAAGSLHF.

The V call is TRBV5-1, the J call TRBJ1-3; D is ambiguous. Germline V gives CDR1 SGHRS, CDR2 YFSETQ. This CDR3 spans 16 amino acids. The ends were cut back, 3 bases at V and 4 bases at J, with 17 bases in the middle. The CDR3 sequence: CASSSDRRGSGNTIYF. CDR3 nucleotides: TGCGCCAGCAGCTCGGACCGTAGAGGGTCAGGAAACACCATATATTTT.

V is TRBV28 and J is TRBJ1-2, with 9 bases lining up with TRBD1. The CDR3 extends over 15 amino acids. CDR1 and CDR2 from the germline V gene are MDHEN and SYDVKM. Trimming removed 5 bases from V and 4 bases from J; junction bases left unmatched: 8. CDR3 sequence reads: CASSTSGQGVYGYTF. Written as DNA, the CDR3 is TGTGCCAGCAGTACATCGGGACAGGGAGTCTATGGCTACACCTTC.

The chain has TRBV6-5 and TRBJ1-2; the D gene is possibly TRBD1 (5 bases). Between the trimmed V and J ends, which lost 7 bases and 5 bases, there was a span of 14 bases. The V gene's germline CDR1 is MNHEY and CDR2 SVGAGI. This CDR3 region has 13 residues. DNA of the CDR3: TGTGCCAGCACCCAAGGGTCAGGGTATGGCTACACCTTC. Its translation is CASTQGSGYGYTF.

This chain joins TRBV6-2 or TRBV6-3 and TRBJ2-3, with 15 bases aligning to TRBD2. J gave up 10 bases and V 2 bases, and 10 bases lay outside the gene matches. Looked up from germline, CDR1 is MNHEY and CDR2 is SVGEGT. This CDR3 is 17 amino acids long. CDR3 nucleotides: TGTGCCAGCAGTTACGTTGGACTAGCGGGAGGGACCTGGGCGCAGTATTTT. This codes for CASSYVGLAGGTWAQYF.

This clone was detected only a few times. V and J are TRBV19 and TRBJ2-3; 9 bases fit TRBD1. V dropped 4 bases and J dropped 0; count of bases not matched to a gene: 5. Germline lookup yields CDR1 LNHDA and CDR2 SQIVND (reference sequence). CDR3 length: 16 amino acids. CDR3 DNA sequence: TGTGCCAGTAGTACTTCGACAGGGGGTAGCACAGATACGCAGTATTTT. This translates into CASSTSTGGSTDTQYF.

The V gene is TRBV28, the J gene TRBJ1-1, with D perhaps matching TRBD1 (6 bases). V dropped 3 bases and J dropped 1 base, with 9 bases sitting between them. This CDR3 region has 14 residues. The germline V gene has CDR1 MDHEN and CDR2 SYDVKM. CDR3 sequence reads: CASSFRGPNTEAFF. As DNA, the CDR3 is TGTGCCAGCAGTTTCAGGGGCCCGAACACTGAAGCTTTCTTT.

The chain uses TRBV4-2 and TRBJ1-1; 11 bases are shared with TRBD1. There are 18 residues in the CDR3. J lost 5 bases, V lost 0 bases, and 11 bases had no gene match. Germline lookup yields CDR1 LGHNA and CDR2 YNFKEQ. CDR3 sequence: CASSQDLARGQGGTEAFF. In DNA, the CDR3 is TGTGCCAGCAGCCAAGATCTTGCCCGGGGACAGGGGGGGACTGAAGCTTTCTTT.

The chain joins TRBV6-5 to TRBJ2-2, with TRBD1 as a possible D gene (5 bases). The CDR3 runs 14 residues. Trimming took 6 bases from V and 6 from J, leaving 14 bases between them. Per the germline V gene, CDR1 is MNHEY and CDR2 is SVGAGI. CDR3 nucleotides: TGTGCCAGCAGAACTCCAGGGAAGGCCGGGGAGCTGTTTTTT. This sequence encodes CASRTPGKAGELFF.

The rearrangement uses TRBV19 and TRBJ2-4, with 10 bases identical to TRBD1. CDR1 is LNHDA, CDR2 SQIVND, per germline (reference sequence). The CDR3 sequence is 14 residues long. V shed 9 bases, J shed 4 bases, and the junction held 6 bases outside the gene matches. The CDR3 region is CASTGQGTKNIQYF. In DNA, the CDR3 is TGTGCCAGCACGGGACAGGGGACGAAAAACATTCAGTACTTC.